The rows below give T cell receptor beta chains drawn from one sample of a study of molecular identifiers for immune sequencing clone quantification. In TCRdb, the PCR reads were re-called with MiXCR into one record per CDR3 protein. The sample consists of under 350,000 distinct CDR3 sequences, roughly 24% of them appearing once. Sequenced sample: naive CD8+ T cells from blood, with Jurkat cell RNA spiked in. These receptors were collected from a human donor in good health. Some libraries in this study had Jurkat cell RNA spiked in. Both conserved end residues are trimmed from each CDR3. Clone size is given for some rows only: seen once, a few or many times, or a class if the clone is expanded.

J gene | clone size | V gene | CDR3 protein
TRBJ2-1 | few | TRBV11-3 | ASSPGTAGEQF
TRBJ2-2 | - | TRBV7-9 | ASSYPGQGATGELF
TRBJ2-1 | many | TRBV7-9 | ASSPSLRQGAGNEQF
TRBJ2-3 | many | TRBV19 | ASKAGSTDTQY
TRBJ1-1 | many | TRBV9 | ASSKFGNTEAF
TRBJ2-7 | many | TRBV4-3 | ASSQDPGGAYEQY
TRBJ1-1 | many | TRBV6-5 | ASSYSMGQNTEAF
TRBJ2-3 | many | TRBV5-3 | ASSWSGQLSTDTQY
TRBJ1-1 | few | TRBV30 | AWRPDSVPNTEAF
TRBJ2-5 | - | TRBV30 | AWTLTSAGETQY
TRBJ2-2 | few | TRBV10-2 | ASAGTMNTGELF
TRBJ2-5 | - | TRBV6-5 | ASRTVYQETQY
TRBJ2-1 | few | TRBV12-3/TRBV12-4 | ASSRSPVWGRGADNEQF
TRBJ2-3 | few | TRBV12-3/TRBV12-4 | ASSPILTGYTDTQY
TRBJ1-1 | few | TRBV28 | ASSQTGLGDTEAF
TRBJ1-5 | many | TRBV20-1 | SASFLRGVNQPQH
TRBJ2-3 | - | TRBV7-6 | ASSPTPASGGWGATQY
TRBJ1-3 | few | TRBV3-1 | ASSEGNTIY
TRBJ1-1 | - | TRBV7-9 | ASSLVRIPETF
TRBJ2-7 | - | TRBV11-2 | APPGEPRTYEQY
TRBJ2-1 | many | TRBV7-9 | ASSLLWGSYNEQF
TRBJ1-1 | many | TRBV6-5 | ASSYRSRTEAF
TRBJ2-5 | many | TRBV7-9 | ASSLASGGQETQY
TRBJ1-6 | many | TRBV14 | ASSQEQSPLH
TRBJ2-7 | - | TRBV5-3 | ASSLGIQGGHEQY
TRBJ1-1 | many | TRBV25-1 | ASSELGFNTEAF
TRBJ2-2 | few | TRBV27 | ASSFRNTGELF
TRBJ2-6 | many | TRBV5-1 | ASSPGASGANVLT
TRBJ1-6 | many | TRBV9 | ASSVNTGRSPLH
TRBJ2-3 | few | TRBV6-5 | ASSRGLAGGTDTQY
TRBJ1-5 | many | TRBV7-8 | ASSLLWVQGVNQPQH
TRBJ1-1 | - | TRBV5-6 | ASSSIGGGAEAF
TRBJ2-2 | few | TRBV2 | ASSEFRLSNTGELF
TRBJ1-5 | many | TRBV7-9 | ASSLVAEPQH
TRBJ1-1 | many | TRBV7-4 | ASSSGQGNTEAF
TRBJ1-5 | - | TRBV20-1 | SALTVNQPQH
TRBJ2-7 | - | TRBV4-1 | ASSQFAGPYEQY
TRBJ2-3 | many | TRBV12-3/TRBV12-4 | ASRGQPTDTQY
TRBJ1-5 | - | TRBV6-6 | ASTYGTMADQPQH
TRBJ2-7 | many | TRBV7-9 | ASGDREEKY
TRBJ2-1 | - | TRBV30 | AWTSESYNEQF
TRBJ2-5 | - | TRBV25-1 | ASSEYMAAHETQY
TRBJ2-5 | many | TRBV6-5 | ASSDTGPWDGQY
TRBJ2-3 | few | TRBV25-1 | ASSEFTGSTDTRY
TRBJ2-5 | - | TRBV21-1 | ASSKVCGAGETQY
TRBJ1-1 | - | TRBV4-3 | ASGQDWHGNTEAF
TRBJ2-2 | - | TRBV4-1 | ASSPGAANTGELF
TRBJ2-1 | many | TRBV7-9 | ASSYSGGHEQF
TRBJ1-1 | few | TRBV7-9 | ASSPVLGCNTEAF
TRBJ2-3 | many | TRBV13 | ASSPPPGYSTDTQY
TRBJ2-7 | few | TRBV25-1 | ASNSPGQGVYEQY
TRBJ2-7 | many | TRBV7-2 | ASSLQPVYEQY
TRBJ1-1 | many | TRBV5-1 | ASSLFGQGRVTEDTEAF
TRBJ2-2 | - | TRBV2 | ASSEFRPSNTGELF
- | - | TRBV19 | ASSIGGVQPQY
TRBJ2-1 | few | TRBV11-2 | ASSSSAGGVGNEQF
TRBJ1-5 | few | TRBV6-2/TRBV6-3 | ASSSRDGLSQPQH
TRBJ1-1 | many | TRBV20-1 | SARGQGRAEAF
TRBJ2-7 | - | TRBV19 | ASSISLSYEQY
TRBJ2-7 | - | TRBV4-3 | ASSQDLGAASYEQY